The clone carrying this TCR beta chain was picked up a small number of times. Its target is not known. The record originates from a study of T cells in Graves' hyperthyroidism and ophthalmopathy. Study context: Before treatment of any kind, peripheral blood was taken at initial diagnosis. The study, taken as a whole, reports: Blood also carried most thyroid clonotypes expanded above 0.001.

Researchers took RNA transcripts and amplified the TCR beta CDR3 regions from them. First-round RT-PCR targeting the TCR CDR3 was performed with the HTBI primer set. TCRdb passed the multiplex PCR reads through MiXCR, listing each CDR3 protein once. The sample records fewer than 350,000 distinct CDR3 sequences, roughly an eighth being singletons. Absence of ophthalmopathy progression within 18 months defined stable Graves' hyperthyroidism. Patients were excluded for uncontrolled infection, other autoimmune disease, pregnancy or lactation. The CDR3 totals 15 residues. V was clipped by 7 bases and J by 10 bases; unmatched bases: 10. In germline, CDR1 is SGHAT, CDR2 FQNNGV.

This sequence joins TRBV11-2 and TRBJ2-1, with 13 nucleotides matching TRBD2. Sequencing was performed on blood. This clonotype originated in a woman between 35 and 50 years old with Graves' hyperthyroidism. CDR3 residues: CASTRTGLAGWEQFF. The CDR3 region has the DNA TGTGCCAGCACCCGCACGGGACTAGCGGGATGGGAGCAGTTCTTC.